This record looks at one TCR beta chain sequence and its context. These data are taken from a study of sequential checkpoint blockade in melanoma. Profiling relied on immunoSEQ multiplex PCR, and the TCRdb table lists in-frame clones only, not all of them. This sample carries over 8,000 clones, 75% of them seen once, and the ten largest clones take about 12%. Trimming removed 4 bases at V and 0 bases at J, with 17 bases between. CDR3 size: 16 residues. Germline V gene lookup returns CDR1 SGDLS and CDR2 YYNGEE. Described treatment: randomized to nivolumab then ipilimumab (arm A) or the reverse (arm B).

The chain joins TRBV9 to TRBJ2-7; a weak D match, TRBD2 (5 bases). Sequenced material: CD8+ T cells sorted from blood (inferred from file names), taken from a patient given nivolumab and ipilimumab in sequence. The receptor comes from a human donor with melanoma. For the CDR3, the DNA is TGTGCCAGCAGCCATAACATGAACAGCGGCTCCTACGAGCAGTACTTC. It yields the protein CASSHNMNSGSYEQYF.